The next 5 T cell receptor beta chains were all read from a single sample in a study of blood T cell repertoires in COVID-19. Profiled with immunoSEQ multiplex PCR; TCRdb holds only in-frame clones, not every one. The table lists some 190,000 clones, approximately 88% of them singletons, with roughly 3% in the top ten. Sequencing was performed on PBMCs or T cells enriched from blood (not recorded which). These receptors originate from a woman in her 30s who had recovered from COVID-19.

The CDR3 loop is CASSQVRADTQYF. The CDR3 DNA reads TGTGCCAGCAGCCAAGTTCGGGCAGATACGCAGTATTTT. This chain links TRBV4-2 with TRBJ2-3; unclear D gene. V dropped 1 base and J dropped 4 bases, with 6 bases sitting between them. Germline-derived CDR1 and CDR2 are LGHNA and YNFKEQ. This CDR3 comprises 13 residues.

The rearrangement joins TRBV5-1 to TRBJ1-3, with TRBD1 matching 8 bases. The length of the CDR3 is 15 residues. CDR1 is SGHRS and CDR2 is YFSETQ in the germline V gene. The ends lost 1 base at V and 2 bases at J; junction bases unmatched: 2. The DNA for the CDR3 is TGCGCCAGCAGCTTGCTGACAGGGGCTGGAAACACCATATATTTT. This gives the protein CASSLLTGAGNTIYF.

The chain couples TRBV9 to TRBJ2-3, with 12 bases matching TRBD2. The V segment lost 4 bases and the J segment 2 bases; nucleotides outside the gene matches: 8. Germline V gives CDR1 SGDLS, CDR2 YYNGEE. This CDR3 contains 17 residues. The CDR3, as DNA: TGTGCCAGCAGCCCAGGACTAGCGGGACGAAACACAGATACGCAGTATTTT. Residues: CASSPGLAGRNTDTQYF.

The chain has TRBV28 and TRBJ1-2, with 7 bases fitting TRBD1. Trimming cost V 5 bases and J 5 bases; bases outside gene matches: 11. This CDR3 spans 15 amino acids. Germline CDR1 is MDHEN and CDR2 is SYDVKM. The CDR3: CASSPSTGKGYGYTF. CDR3 nucleotide sequence: TGTGCCAGCAGTCCCTCGACAGGGAAGGGATATGGCTACACCTTC.

The chain carries TRBV15 and TRBJ2-1, with D uncertain. V lost 5 bases to trimming and J lost 7 bases, with 12 bases between them. Germline assignment: CDR1 LNHNV and CDR2 YYDKDF (reference sequence). There are 13 residues in the CDR3. The CDR3 protein is CATSAQAANEQFF. CDR3 sequence (DNA): TGTGCCACCAGCGCCCAAGCCGCTAATGAGCAGTTCTTC. Based on the CDR3 plus reference TRBV15 and TRBJ2-1, the full variable domain is DAMVIQNPRYQVTQFGKPVTLSCSQTLNHNVMYWYQQKSSQAPKLLFHYYDKDFNNEADTPDNFQSRRPNTSFCFLDIRSPGLGDTAMYLCATSAQAANEQFFGPGTRLTVL.